Listed below are T cell receptor beta chains from one sample, sequenced in a study of yellow fever vaccine responses in identical twins. In TCRdb, the RT-PCR reads were re-called with MiXCR into one record per CDR3 protein. Of 30,000 to 40,000 distinct CDR3 sequences in the sample, 45% to 65% were seen once. Material: T cells from blood (PBMCs), unsorted or a sorted subset (not recorded which), obtained before or after yellow fever vaccination (not recorded which). The receptors originated from a woman between 18 and 30 years old who received the yellow fever vaccine. Both conserved end residues are part of each CDR3. The order of the fields is clone size, D gene, CDR3 length, V gene, J gene, CDR3 protein, CDR3 DNA. A D gene is named only where the DNA matches it firmly. A row's size may be missing; if present it is once, few, many or a size class.

.,TRBD1,15,TRBV5-1,TRBJ2-3,CASSPGDRVTDTQYF,TGCGCCAGCAGCCCGGGGGACAGGGTCACAGATACGCAGTATTTT
.,TRBD1,15,TRBV11-3,TRBJ2-1,CASSATGFKYNEQFF,TGTGCCAGCAGTGCGACAGGGTTCAAATACAATGAGCAGTTCTTC
.,.,14,TRBV12-3/TRBV12-4,TRBJ2-7,CASRAGGTQYEQYF,TGTGCCAGCAGGGCGGGTGGGACCCAGTACGAGCAGTACTTC
few,.,14,TRBV7-9,TRBJ2-1,CASSPPRSHNEQFF,TGTGCCAGCAGCCCTCCAAGAAGCCACAATGAGCAGTTCTTC
few,TRBD2,16,TRBV20-1,TRBJ2-5,CSAREFRGSLGETQYF,TGCAGTGCTAGAGAGTTTCGCGGGAGCCTCGGGGAGACCCAGTACTTC
.,.,15,TRBV28,TRBJ2-1,CASSYRGRGYNEQFF,TGTGCCAGCAGTTACCGGGGGCGGGGGTACAATGAGCAGTTCTTC
.,.,14,TRBV5-1,TRBJ2-3,CASSWGGFTDTQYF,TGCGCCAGCAGCTGGGGCGGATTCACAGATACGCAGTATTTT
.,.,15,TRBV12-5,TRBJ2-7,CASGSVAEGYYEQYF,TGTGCTAGTGGTTCGGTAGCGGAGGGGTACTACGAGCAGTACTTC
.,.,16,TRBV6-5,TRBJ1-1,CASSSRGRNMNTEAFF,TGTGCCAGCAGTTCCAGGGGACGAAACATGAACACTGAAGCTTTCTTT
.,.,17,TRBV12-3/TRBV12-4,TRBJ2-3,CASSYPKQTLNTDTQYF,TGTGCCAGCAGTTACCCGAAGCAGACGTTGAACACAGATACGCAGTATTTT
.,TRBD2,18,TRBV12-3/TRBV12-4,TRBJ2-1,CASSFRGLAGVHYNEQFF,TGTGCCAGCAGTTTCCGGGGACTAGCGGGAGTTCACTACAATGAGCAGTTCTTC
.,.,12,TRBV29-1,TRBJ2-1,CSVLREANEQFF,TGCAGCGTTTTGCGGGAAGCCAATGAGCAGTTCTTC
.,.,14,TRBV4-1,TRBJ2-1,CASSQGQEYNEQFF,TGCGCCAGCAGCCAAGGACAGGAATACAATGAGCAGTTCTTC
few,TRBD1,14,TRBV20-1,TRBJ2-1,CSARPPRGLHEQFF,TGCAGTGCTAGACCCCCCAGGGGGCTCCATGAGCAGTTCTTC
.,TRBD2,15,TRBV12-3/TRBV12-4,TRBJ2-1,CASSAGVGIYNEQFF,TGTGCCAGCAGTGCGGGGGTTGGGATTTACAATGAGCAGTTCTTC
.,TRBD2,16,TRBV6-1,TRBJ2-7,CASLAGLAGIGNEQYF,TGTGCCAGCCTGGCCGGACTAGCGGGAATTGGGAACGAGCAGTACTTC
once,.,13,TRBV11-2,TRBJ2-5,CASSLDLKETQYF,TGTGCCAGCAGCTTGGACCTAAAGGAGACCCAGTACTTC
.,.,15,TRBV11-1,TRBJ1-1,CASSSGGTVTYEAFF,TGTGCCAGCAGCTCAGGCGGGACGGTAACTTATGAAGCTTTCTTT
.,.,15,TRBV4-1,TRBJ1-1,CASSQMAAGWNEAFF,TGCGCCAGCAGCCAAATGGCCGCTGGGTGGAATGAAGCTTTCTTT
few,.,14,TRBV11-1,TRBJ2-3,CASSLVTSTDTQYF,TGTGCCAGCAGCTTAGTTACTAGCACAGATACGCAGTATTTT
.,.,17,TRBV4-2,TRBJ2-2,CASSQDINRVSTGELFF,TGTGCCAGCAGCCAAGATATTAACAGGGTGAGCACCGGGGAGCTGTTTTTT
.,TRBD2,14,TRBV29-1,TRBJ2-3,CSGRAGRTTDTQYF,TGCAGCGGACGGGCCGGGAGGACCACAGATACGCAGTATTTT
.,TRBD1,14,TRBV15,TRBJ1-4,CATSRDDRGRKLFF,TGTGCCACCAGCAGAGATGACAGGGGAAGAAAACTGTTTTTT
.,.,14,TRBV6-1,TRBJ2-2,CASIVASNTGELFF,TGTGCCAGCATTGTGGCGTCGAACACCGGGGAGCTGTTTTTT
.,.,16,TRBV2,TRBJ1-5,CASSEGGQGLSQPQHF,TGTGCCAGCAGTGAAGGTGGGCAGGGGTTATCTCAGCCCCAGCATTTT
few,.,14,TRBV6-1,TRBJ2-2,CASSLQGPTGELFF,TGTGCCAGCAGTCTACAGGGACCCACCGGGGAGCTGTTTTTT
few,.,15,TRBV11-2,TRBJ1-6,CASSLDLRKNSPLHF,TGTGCCAGCAGCTTAGACTTGCGCAAGAATTCACCCCTCCACTTT
few,TRBD1,14,TRBV2,TRBJ2-4,CASRDRVGKNIQYF,TGTGCCAGCCGGGACAGGGTTGGCAAAAACATTCAGTACTTC
.,TRBD1,15,TRBV4-3,TRBJ1-2,CASLQYRDRVDGYTF,TGCGCCAGTCTTCAGTACCGGGACAGGGTAGATGGCTACACCTTC
few,TRBD2,15,TRBV7-6,TRBJ2-3,CASSLEGGSRDTQYF,TGTGCCAGCAGCTTAGAGGGCGGGAGCAGAGATACGCAGTATTTT
few,.,12,TRBV6-5,TRBJ2-2,CASSYGSGELFF,TGTGCCAGCAGTTACGGGAGTGGGGAGCTGTTTTTT